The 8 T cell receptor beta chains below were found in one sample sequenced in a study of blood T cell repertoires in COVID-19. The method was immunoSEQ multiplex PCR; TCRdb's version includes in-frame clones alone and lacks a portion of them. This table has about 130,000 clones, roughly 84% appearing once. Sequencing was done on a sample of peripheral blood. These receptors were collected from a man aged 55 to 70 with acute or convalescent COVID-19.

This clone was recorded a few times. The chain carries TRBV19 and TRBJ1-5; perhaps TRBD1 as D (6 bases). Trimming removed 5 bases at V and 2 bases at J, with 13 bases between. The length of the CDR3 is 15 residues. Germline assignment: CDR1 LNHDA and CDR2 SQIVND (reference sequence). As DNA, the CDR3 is TGTGCCAGTAGTGCCCTAGGGGGGGGCAATCAGCCCCAGCATTTT. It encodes CASSALGGGNQPQHF.

CDR3 in amino acids: CASSSDRTGELFF. Written as DNA, the CDR3 is TGTGCCAGCAGCTCTGACAGGACTGGGGAGCTGTTTTTT. J is TRBJ2-2 and V is TRBV7-9; a weak D match, TRBD1 (6 bases). The CDR3 contains 13 residues. V lost 4 bases to trimming and J lost 8 bases, with 11 bases between them. Per the germline V gene, CDR1 is SEHNR and CDR2 is FQNEAQ (reference sequence). Using reference TRBV7-9 and TRBJ2-2 for the parts outside the CDR3, the full variable domain is DTGVSQNPRHKITKRGQNVTFRCDPISEHNRLYWYRQTLGQGPEFLTYFQNEAQLEKSRLLSDRFSAERPKGSFSTLEIQRTEQGDSAMYLCASSSDRTGELFFGEGSRLTVL.

CDR3 residues: CSALTEANTEAFF. Written as DNA, the CDR3 is TGCAGCGCGCTGACAGAGGCGAACACTGAAGCTTTCTTT. This chain connects TRBV29-1 to TRBJ1-1, with a possible D match to TRBD1 (5 bases). This CDR3 has 13 amino acids. Germline values: CDR1 SQVTM, CDR2 ANQGSEA. Trimming pared 7 bases from V and 1 base from J, leaving 13 bases between.

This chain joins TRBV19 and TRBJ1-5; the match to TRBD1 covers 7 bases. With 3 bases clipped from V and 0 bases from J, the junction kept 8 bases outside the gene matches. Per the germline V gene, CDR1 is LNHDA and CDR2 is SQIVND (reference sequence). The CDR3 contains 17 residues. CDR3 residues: CASSIRAGGISNQPQHF. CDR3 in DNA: TGTGCCAGTAGTATTAGGGCAGGGGGGATTAGCAATCAGCCCCAGCATTTT.

The CDR3 DNA sequence: TGCGCCAGCAGCTACAGCTCTGGAAACACCATATATTTT. Its protein product is CASSYSSGNTIYF. The chain carries TRBV5-1 and TRBJ1-3, with D uncertain. V lost 3 bases, J lost 0 bases, and 4 bases lay in between. This CDR3 is 13 amino acids long. Germline values: CDR1 SGHRS, CDR2 YFSETQ.

This CDR3 is CASSSRTASTSPYGYTF. CDR3 sequence (DNA): TGCGCCAGCAGCTCGAGGACAGCTTCCACATCCCCCTATGGCTACACCTTC. This chain uses TRBV5-1 with TRBJ1-2, with D possibly being TRBD1 (6 bases). The CDR3 consists of 17 residues. Trimming shortened V by 3 bases and J by 4 bases, and 22 bases separated the two germline ends. Germline CDR1 is SGHRS and CDR2 is YFSETQ. Combining the CDR3 with reference TRBV5-1 and TRBJ1-2 gives the whole variable domain KAGVTQTPRYLIKTRGQQVTLSCSPISGHRSVSWYQQTPGQGLQFLFEYFSETQRNKGNFPGRFSGRQFSNSRSEMNVSTLELGDSALYLCASSSRTASTSPYGYTFGSGTRLTVV.

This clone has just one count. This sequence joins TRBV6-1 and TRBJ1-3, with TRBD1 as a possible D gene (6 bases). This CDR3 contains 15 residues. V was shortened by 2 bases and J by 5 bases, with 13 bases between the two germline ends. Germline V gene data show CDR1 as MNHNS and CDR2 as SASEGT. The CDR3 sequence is CASSEKGHLRNTIYF. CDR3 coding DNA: TGTGCCAGCAGTGAAAAGGGACACTTACGAAACACCATATATTTT.

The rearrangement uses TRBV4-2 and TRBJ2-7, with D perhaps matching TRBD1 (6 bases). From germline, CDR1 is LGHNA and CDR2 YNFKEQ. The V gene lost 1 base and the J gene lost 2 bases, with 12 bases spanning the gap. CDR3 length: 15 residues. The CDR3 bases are TGTGCCAGCAGCCAAGCTTTAGGACAGCCCTACGAGCAGTACTTC. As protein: CASSQALGQPYEQYF.